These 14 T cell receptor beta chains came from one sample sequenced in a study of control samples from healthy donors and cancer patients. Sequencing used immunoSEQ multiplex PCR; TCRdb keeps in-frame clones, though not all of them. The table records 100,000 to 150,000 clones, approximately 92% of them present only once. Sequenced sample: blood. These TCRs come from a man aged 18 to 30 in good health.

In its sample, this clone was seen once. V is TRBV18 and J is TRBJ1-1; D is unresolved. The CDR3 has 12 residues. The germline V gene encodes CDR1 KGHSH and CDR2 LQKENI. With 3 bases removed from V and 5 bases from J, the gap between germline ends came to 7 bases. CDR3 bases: TGTGCCAGCTCACCCTTTGAAACTGAAGCTTTCTTT. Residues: CASSPFETEAFF.

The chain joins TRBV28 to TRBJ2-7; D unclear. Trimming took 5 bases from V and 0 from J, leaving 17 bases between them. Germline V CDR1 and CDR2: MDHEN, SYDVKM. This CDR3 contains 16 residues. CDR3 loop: CASSPPDLQSSYEQYF. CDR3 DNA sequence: TGTGCCAGCAGTCCCCCAGACTTACAGAGCTCCTACGAGCAGTACTTC.

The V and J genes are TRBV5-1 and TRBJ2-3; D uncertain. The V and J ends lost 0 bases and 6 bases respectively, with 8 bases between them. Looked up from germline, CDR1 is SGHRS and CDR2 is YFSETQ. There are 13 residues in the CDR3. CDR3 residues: CASSLVKMDTQYF. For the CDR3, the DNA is TGCGCCAGCAGCTTGGTCAAAATGGATACGCAGTATTTT.

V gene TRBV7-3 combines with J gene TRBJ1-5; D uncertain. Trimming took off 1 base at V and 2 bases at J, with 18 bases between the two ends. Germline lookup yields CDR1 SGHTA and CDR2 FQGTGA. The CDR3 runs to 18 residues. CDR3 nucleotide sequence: TGTGCCAGCAGCTTAATCCGACGGCGACTTGGGGGCAATCAGCCCCAGCATTTT. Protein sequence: CASSLIRRRLGGNQPQHF. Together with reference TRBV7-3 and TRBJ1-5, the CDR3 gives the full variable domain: GAGVSQTPSNKVTEKGKYVELRCDPISGHTALYWYRQSLGQGPEFLIYFQGTGAADDSGLPNDRFFAVRPEGSVSTLKIQRTERGDSAVYLCASSLIRRRLGGNQPQHFGDGTRLSIL.

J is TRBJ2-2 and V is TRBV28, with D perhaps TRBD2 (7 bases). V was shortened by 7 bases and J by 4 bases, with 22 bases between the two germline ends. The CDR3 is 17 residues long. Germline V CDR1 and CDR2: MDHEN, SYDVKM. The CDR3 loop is CASTSLSGGATTGELFF. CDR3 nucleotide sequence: TGTGCCAGCACCTCCCTCTCGGGGGGCGCGACCACCGGGGAGCTGTTTTTT. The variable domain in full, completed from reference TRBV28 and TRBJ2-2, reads DVKVTQSSRYLVKRTGEKVFLECVQDMDHENMFWYRQDPGLGLRLIYFSYDVKMKEKGDIPEGYSVSREKKERFSLILESASTNQTSMYLCASTSLSGGATTGELFFGEGSRLTVL.

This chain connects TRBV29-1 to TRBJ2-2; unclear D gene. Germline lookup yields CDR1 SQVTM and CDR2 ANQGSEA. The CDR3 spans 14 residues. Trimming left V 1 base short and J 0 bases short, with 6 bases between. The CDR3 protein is CSVEVQANTGELFF. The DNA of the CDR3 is TGCAGCGTTGAAGTACAAGCGAACACCGGGGAGCTGTTTTTT.

Written as DNA, the CDR3 is TGTGCCACCACTGCGTGGGGTTCCACTGAAGCTTTCTTT. It translates to CATTAWGSTEAFF. This chain joins TRBV24-1 and TRBJ1-1; D gene unclear. The CDR3 is made up of 13 amino acids. The germline CDR1 and CDR2 sequences are KGHDR and SFDVKD. The V end lost 8 bases, the J end lost 4 bases, and 13 bases lay between the germline ends.

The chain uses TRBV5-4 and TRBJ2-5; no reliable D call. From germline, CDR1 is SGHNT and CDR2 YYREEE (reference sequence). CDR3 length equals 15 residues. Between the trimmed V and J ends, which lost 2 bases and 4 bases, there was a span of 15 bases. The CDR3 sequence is CASSFENTARETQYF. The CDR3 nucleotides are TGTGCCAGCAGCTTCGAGAACACCGCCCGAGAGACCCAGTACTTC. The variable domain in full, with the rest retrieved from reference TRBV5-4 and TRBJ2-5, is ETGVTQSPTHLIKTRGQQVTLRCSSQSGHNTVSWYQQALGQGPQFIFQYYREEENGRGNFPPRFSGLQFPNYSSELNVNALELDDSALYLCASSFENTARETQYFGPGTRLLVL.

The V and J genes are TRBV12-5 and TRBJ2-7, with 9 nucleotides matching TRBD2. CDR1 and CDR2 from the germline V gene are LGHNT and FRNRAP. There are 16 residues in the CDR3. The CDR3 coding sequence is TGTGCTAGTGGTTACCCCCAGTGTAAGAGCGGGAGGCCAACGAGCGTC. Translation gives CASGYPQCKSGRPTSV.

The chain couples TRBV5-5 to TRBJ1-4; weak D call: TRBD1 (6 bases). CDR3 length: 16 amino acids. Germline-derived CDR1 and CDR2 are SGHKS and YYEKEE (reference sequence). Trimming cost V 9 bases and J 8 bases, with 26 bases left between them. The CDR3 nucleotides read TGTGCCACCACGACAGGAAGAAGCCAAATACCCGAAAAACTGTTTTTT. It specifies CATTTGRSQIPEKLFF.

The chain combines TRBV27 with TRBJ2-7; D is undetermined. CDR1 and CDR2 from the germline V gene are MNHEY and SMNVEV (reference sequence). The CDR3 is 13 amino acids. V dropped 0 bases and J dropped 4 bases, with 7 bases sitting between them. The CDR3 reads CASSLSMRYEQYF. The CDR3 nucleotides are TGTGCCAGCAGTTTATCGATGCGGTACGAGCAGTACTTC.

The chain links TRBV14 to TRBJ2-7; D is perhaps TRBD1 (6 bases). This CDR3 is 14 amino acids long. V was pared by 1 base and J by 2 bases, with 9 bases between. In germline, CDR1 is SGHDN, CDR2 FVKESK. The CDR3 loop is CASSQVTGAYEQYF. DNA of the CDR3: TGTGCCAGCAGCCAAGTGACAGGCGCCTACGAGCAGTACTTC. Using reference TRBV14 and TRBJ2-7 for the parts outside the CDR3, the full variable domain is EAGVTQFPSHSVIEKGQTVTLRCDPISGHDNLYWYRRVMGKEIKFLLHFVKESKQDESGMPNNRFLAERTGGTYSTLKVQPAELEDSGVYFCASSQVTGAYEQYFGPGTRLTVT.

The DNA for the CDR3 is TGTGCCAGCAGTCCGGACAGGGGGGTTGATCAGCCCCAGCATTTT. Residues: CASSPDRGVDQPQHF. V gene TRBV6-5 combines with J gene TRBJ1-5, with 10 bases that match TRBD1. CDR1 is MNHEY, CDR2 SVGAGI, per germline. This CDR3 spans 15 amino acids. V lost 5 bases and J lost 5; bases outside the gene matches: 6.

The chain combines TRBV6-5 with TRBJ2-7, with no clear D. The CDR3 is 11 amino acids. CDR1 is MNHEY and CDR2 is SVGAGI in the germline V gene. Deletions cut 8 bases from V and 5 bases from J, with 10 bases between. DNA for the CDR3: TGTGCCAGCTTAAGTGTCGACGAGCAGTACGTC. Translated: CASLSVDEQYV.